The 8 T cell receptor beta chains presented below share a single source sample, sequenced in a study of shared clonotypes between healthy human individuals. Produced via immunoSEQ multiplex PCR; TCRdb's table is partial and in-frame only. The table records a few hundred thousand clones, over 60% of them present only once. The sample consisted of memory CD4+ T cells sorted from blood. The subset denotes: CD45RA-negative fraction. The receptor source for this set is a man aged 30 to 39 in good health.

This clone has a count of ten or more. Other DNA sequences in this sample translate to the same CDR3. V usage is TRBV4-1 and J usage is TRBJ2-7; D possibly corresponds to TRBD2 (5 bases). CDR1 and CDR2 from the germline V gene are MGHRA and YSYEKL. Trimming removed 0 bases from V and 1 base from J, with 13 bases in between. The CDR3 is made up of 16 amino acids. CDR3 bases: TGCGCCAGCAGCCAAGATCAAGGTAGCGCTTCCTACGAGCAGTACTTC. This translates into CASSQDQGSASYEQYF.

The chain joins TRBV18 to TRBJ2-5; tentative D call: TRBD2 (5 bases). V dropped 0 bases and J dropped 4 bases, with 6 bases sitting between them. The CDR3 covers 13 residues. Per germline, CDR1 KGHSH and CDR2 LQKENI. The CDR3 sequence: CASSPPLAETQYF. The DNA for the CDR3 is TGTGCCAGCTCACCACCGCTAGCAGAGACCCAGTACTTC.

The chain uses TRBV2 and TRBJ2-2, with no clear D. The CDR3 is 14 residues long. Germline CDR1 is SNHLY and CDR2 is FYNNEI. V was pared by 7 bases and J by 2 bases, with 11 bases between. Written as DNA, the CDR3 is TGTGCCAGCAACCTAGTGATCAACACCGGGGAGCTGTTTTTT. It translates to CASNLVINTGELFF.

This chain links TRBV5-6 with TRBJ1-1; tentatively, D is TRBD1 (6 bases). Germline CDR1 is SGHDT and CDR2 is YYEEEE. V gave up 4 bases and J gave up 1 base, with 26 bases separating them. This CDR3 comprises 19 residues. The CDR3 region is CASSRGLGQVSLRNTEAFF. The CDR3 bases are TGTGCCAGCAGCCGAGGATTGGGACAAGTCTCGTTGCGGAACACTGAAGCTTTCTTT.

This rearrangement joins TRBV2 to TRBJ2-5; 9 positions match TRBD1. The J segment lost 4 bases and the V segment lost 6 bases, leaving 6 bases of the junction unmatched. The CDR3 extends over 14 amino acids. Germline loops: CDR1 SNHLY, CDR2 FYNNEI. The CDR3 is CASRKGQGGETQYF. CDR3 sequence (DNA): TGTGCCAGCAGGAAGGGACAGGGTGGAGAGACCCAGTACTTC. Using reference TRBV2 and TRBJ2-5 for the parts outside the CDR3, the full variable domain is EPEVTQTPSHQVTQMGQEVILRCVPISNHLYFYWYRQILGQKVEFLVSFYNNEISEKSEIFDDQFSVERPDGSNFTLKIRSTKLEDSAMYFCASRKGQGGETQYFGPGTRLLVL.

This clone turned up a few times. The chain carries TRBV5-1 and TRBJ2-7, with TRBD1 matching over 7 bases. With V trimmed by 4 bases and J by 2 bases, 6 bases remained unmatched. CDR3 size: 14 residues. Germline CDR1 and CDR2: SGHRS and YFSETQ. Written as DNA, the CDR3 is TGCGCCAGCAGCCCTACCGACAGGGCCTACGAGCAGTACTTC. It translates to CASSPTDRAYEQYF.

The count of this clone is one. Here the CDR3 reads CASTNRRTGEQFF. For the CDR3, the DNA is TGCGCCAGCACGAACAGGAGGACAGGTGAGCAGTTCTTC. The chain couples TRBV10-2 to TRBJ2-1, with 7 bases that match TRBD1. V shed 7 bases, J shed 9 bases, and the junction held 9 bases outside the gene matches. The germline CDR1 and CDR2 sequences are WSHSY and SAAADI. There are 13 residues in the CDR3.

The chain uses TRBV11-2 and TRBJ1-1; unclear D gene. The CDR3 consists of 16 residues. V was trimmed by 5 bases and J by 3 bases, leaving 19 bases between them. Germline V CDR1 and CDR2: SGHAT, FQNNGV. CDR3 in amino acids: CASSPKSGPGHTEAFF. The CDR3 DNA is TGTGCCAGCAGCCCTAAAAGCGGCCCTGGGCACACTGAAGCTTTCTTT.